These T cell receptor beta chains were read from a single sample in a study of blood T cell repertoires in COVID-19. Sequenced by immunoSEQ multiplex PCR; TCRdb stores in-frame clones only, minus some. The sample lists 200,000 to 250,000 clones, about 85% seen once, with about 10% in the top ten. Sequencing was carried out using peripheral blood. The receptor set was obtained from a woman aged 45 to 65 with COVID-19, enrolled during active disease. CDR3s include the opening cysteine and the closing phenylalanine or tryptophan. The order of the fields is J gene, D gene, clone size, V gene, CDR3 DNA, CDR3 protein. The D gene is left open where the match is weak. A row's size may be missing; if present it is once, few, many or a size class.

J: TRBJ1-2
D: TRBD1
size: -
V: TRBV19
DNA: TGTGCCAGTAGTAGGACAGGAGGGGACTATGGCTACACCTTC
CDR3: CASSRTGGDYGYTF

J: TRBJ2-1
D: TRBD2
size: -
V: TRBV7-2
DNA: TGTGCCAGCAGCCTTAGCGGGGGAACGTACAATGAGCAGTTCTTC
CDR3: CASSLSGGTYNEQFF

J: TRBJ2-2
D: TRBD1
size: -
V: TRBV19
DNA: TGTGCCAGTAGTGCGGACAGGGCCGACACCGGGGAGCTGTTTTTT
CDR3: CASSADRADTGELFF

J: TRBJ1-2
D: -
size: -
V: TRBV4-1
DNA: TGCGCCAGCAGCCAAGATCTAGGCGGCAACTATGGCTACACCTTC
CDR3: CASSQDLGGNYGYTF

J: TRBJ1-1
D: -
size: few
V: TRBV23-1
DNA: TGCGCCAGCAGTCAGGGGGCGGCTGAAGCTTTCTTT
CDR3: CASSQGAAEAFF

J: TRBJ2-2
D: -
size: -
V: TRBV7-6
DNA: TGTGCCAGCAGCTCATTTACTAGCAACAGCGGGGAGCTGTTTTTT
CDR3: CASSSFTSNSGELFF

J: TRBJ2-7
D: TRBD1
size: -
V: TRBV19
DNA: TGTGCCAGTTCACAGGGGGGCAACTACGAGCAGTACTTC
CDR3: CASSQGGNYEQYF

J: TRBJ2-3
D: TRBD2
size: -
V: TRBV7-3
DNA: TGTGCCAGCAGCTTATATAGCGGGGGATTTACAGATACGCAGTATTTT
CDR3: CASSLYSGGFTDTQYF

J: TRBJ2-3
D: -
size: -
V: TRBV11-2
DNA: TGTGCCAGCAGCTTGGGGGACTTTAGCACAGATACGCAGTATTTT
CDR3: CASSLGDFSTDTQYF

J: TRBJ2-1
D: TRBD2
size: -
V: TRBV6-2/TRBV6-3
DNA: TGTGCCAGCAGTTACGAGCGGGGGGGCTCCTACAATGAGCAGTTCTTC
CDR3: CASSYERGGSYNEQFF

J: TRBJ1-5
D: -
size: -
V: TRBV11-2
DNA: TGTGCCAGCAGCTTAAGGGCGGGTCTCCAGCCCCAGCATTTT
CDR3: CASSLRAGLQPQHF

J: TRBJ2-1
D: TRBD2
size: -
V: TRBV7-6
DNA: TGTGCCAGCAGCTTAGAGGGACTAGCGCTGGGGGAGCAGTTCTTC
CDR3: CASSLEGLALGEQFF